One and the same sample provided the 3 T cell receptor beta chains below, sequenced in a study of T cells in Graves' hyperthyroidism and ophthalmopathy. Amplified regions were TCR beta CDR3 sequences from RNA transcripts. When the TCR CDR3 underwent first-round RT-PCR, the HTBI primer set was used. A single record per CDR3 protein comes from TCRdb applying MiXCR to the multiplex PCR reads. The data contain hundreds of thousands of distinct CDR3 sequences, less than 15% of them singletons. Sequenced material: blood. These receptors all come from a young woman with Graves' hyperthyroidism.

CDR3 in amino acids: CASSSGTSGREAYEQYF. Here the CDR3 DNA reads TGTGCCAGCAGCTCCGGGACTAGCGGGAGGGAGGCCTACGAGCAGTACTTC. The V call is TRBV13, the J call TRBJ2-7, with 16 bases fitting TRBD2. The ends lost 4 bases at V and 2 bases at J; junction bases unmatched: 5. Germline V CDR1 and CDR2: PRHDT, FYEKMQ (reference sequence). The CDR3 runs to 17 residues.

This clonotype was counted only a few times. This sequence joins TRBV24-1 and TRBJ2-6; TRBD1 aligns across 7 bases. The CDR3 spans 16 residues. The ends lost 4 bases at V and 4 bases at J; junction bases unmatched: 6. Germline V gene sequence: CDR1 KGHDR, CDR2 SFDVKD. The CDR3 loop reads CATSDATGAGANVLTF. CDR3 coding DNA: TGTGCCACCAGTGACGCCACAGGGGCCGGGGCCAACGTCCTGACTTTC.

This clonotype was seen many times. The V and J genes are TRBV2 and TRBJ2-5, with 9 bases lining up with TRBD1. V shed 3 bases, J shed 1 base, and the junction held 3 bases outside the gene matches. This CDR3 has 15 amino acids. Germline V lookup: CDR1 SNHLY, CDR2 FYNNEI. CDR3 sequence reads: CASSEWTGAQETQYF. CDR3 in DNA: TGTGCCAGCAGTGAGTGGACAGGGGCCCAAGAGACCCAGTACTTC.